This T cell receptor (beta chain) comes out of a study of blood T cell repertoires in COVID-19. Looking at the study overall: The United States, Italy and Spain supplied acute and convalescent COVID-19 samples.

TCRdb's table, derived via immunoSEQ multiplex PCR, lists solely in-frame clones and lacks some. The sample comprises around 250,000 clones, about 89% of which are singletons, and 3.5% to 4.5% rests with the top ten. This clone was recorded once. Mismatch with germline at one junction end may stem from a read error. The CDR3 extends over 14 amino acids. Germline V gene lookup returns CDR1 MDHEN and CDR2 SYDVKM. This receptor was taken from a woman aged 30 to 39 who had recovered from COVID-19. This chain connects TRBV28 to TRBJ1-2; 7 nucleotides agree with TRBD1. The sample comprised PBMCs or T cells enriched from blood (not recorded which). The CDR3 DNA sequence: TGCGTAAGCACAAACAGGGGAGAGTACTATGGCTACACCTTC. Residues: CVSTNRGEYYGYTF.